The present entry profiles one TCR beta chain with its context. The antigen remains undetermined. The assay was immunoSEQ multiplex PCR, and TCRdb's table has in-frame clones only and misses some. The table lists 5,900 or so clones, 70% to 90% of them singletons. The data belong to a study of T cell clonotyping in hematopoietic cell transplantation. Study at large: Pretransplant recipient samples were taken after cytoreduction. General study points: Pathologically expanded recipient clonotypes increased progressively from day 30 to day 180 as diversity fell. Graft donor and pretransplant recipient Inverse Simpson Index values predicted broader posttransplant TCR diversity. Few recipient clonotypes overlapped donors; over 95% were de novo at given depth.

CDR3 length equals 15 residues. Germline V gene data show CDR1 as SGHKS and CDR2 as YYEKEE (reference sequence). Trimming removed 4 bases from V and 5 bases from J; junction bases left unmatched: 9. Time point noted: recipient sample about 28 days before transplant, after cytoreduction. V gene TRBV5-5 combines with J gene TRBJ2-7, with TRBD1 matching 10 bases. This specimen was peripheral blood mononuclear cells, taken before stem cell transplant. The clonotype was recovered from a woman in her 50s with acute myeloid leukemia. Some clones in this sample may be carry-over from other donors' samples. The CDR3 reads CASSPRTGGSHEQYF. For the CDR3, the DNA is TGTGCCAGCAGCCCCAGGACAGGGGGGTCCCACGAGCAGTACTTC.